The 20 T cell receptor beta chains below were found in one sample sequenced in a study of chemoradiotherapy in HPV16-positive cancers. Assay: immunoSEQ multiplex PCR; the TCRdb copy retains only in-frame clones and omits some. The sample has thousands of clones; 55% to 75% are singletons. This specimen was taken from a patient who underwent chemoradiotherapy. The origin of the receptors is a human donor with HPV-associated anogenital cancer.

The chain carries TRBV7-2 and TRBJ2-5, with unresolved D. Germline loops: CDR1 SGHTA, CDR2 FQGNSA. Trimming stripped 5 bases from V and 3 bases from J, with 7 bases between. The CDR3 sequence is 12 residues long. Written as DNA, the CDR3 is TGTGCCAGCAGCCCGGCAGAAGAGACCCAGTACTTC. Translation gives CASSPAEETQYF.

The V and J genes are TRBV30 and TRBJ1-2; D gene ambiguous. This CDR3 region has 13 residues. CDR1 is GTSNPN and CDR2 is SVGIG in the germline V gene (reference sequence). Trimming removed 5 bases from V and 3 bases from J, with 13 bases in between. The CDR3 is CAWGARLYYGYTF. The CDR3 DNA sequence: TGTGCCTGGGGTGCAAGGCTGTACTATGGCTACACCTTC.

This clone is a singleton in its sample. The rearrangement links TRBV30 to TRBJ1-1; the match to TRBD1 covers 9 bases. The CDR3 runs 10 residues. Germline values: CDR1 GTSNPN, CDR2 SVGIG (reference sequence). Losses at the gene ends were 8 bases for V and 7 bases for J; bases not matched to a gene: 2. The DNA for the CDR3 is TGTGCCGGACAGGGGTTTGAAGCTTTCTTT. Protein sequence: CAGQGFEAFF. Full variable domain (remainder filled in from reference TRBV30 and TRBJ1-1): SQTIHQWPATLVQPVGSPLSLECTVEGTSNPNLYWYRQAAGRGLQLLFYSVGIGQISSEVPQNLSASRPQDRQFILSSKKLLLSDSGFYLCAGQGFEAFFGQGTRLTVV.

The CDR3 nucleotides are TGCGCCAGCAGCCCTGAACCGGACACCTATGGCTACACCTTC. Translation gives CASSPEPDTYGYTF. This chain uses TRBV4-3 with TRBJ1-2, with a possible D match to TRBD1 (5 bases). Germline values: CDR1 LGHNA, CDR2 YSLEER. The V gene lost 4 bases and the J gene lost 4 bases, with 13 bases spanning the gap. The CDR3 spans 14 residues.

This chain joins TRBV5-1 and TRBJ2-7; D remains ambiguous. The CDR3 has 15 amino acids. V was shortened by 4 bases and J by 0 bases, with 14 bases between the two germline ends. Looked up from germline, CDR1 is SGHRS and CDR2 is YFSETQ. This CDR3 is CASSPSFPSSYEQYF. CDR3 DNA sequence: TGCGCCAGCAGCCCATCGTTTCCGAGCTCCTACGAGCAGTACTTC.

The chain has TRBV6-1 and TRBJ2-7, with D possibly matching TRBD1 (5 bases). Trimming removed 5 bases from V and 2 bases from J, with 10 bases in between. Germline-derived CDR1 and CDR2 are MNHNS and SASEGT. This CDR3 spans 13 amino acids. The CDR3 is CASSWTPAYEQYF. In DNA, the CDR3 is TGTGCCAGCAGTTGGACACCAGCCTACGAGCAGTACTTC.

This chain uses TRBV6-4 with TRBJ1-6; TRBD1 matches at 7 bases. This CDR3 spans 14 amino acids. Looked up from germline, CDR1 is MRHNA and CDR2 is SNTAGT. After removal of 2 bases from V and 7 bases from J, the junction contained 2 bases not matched to a gene. CDR3 amino acids: CASSDGTANSPLHF. CDR3 DNA sequence: TGTGCCAGCAGTGACGGGACAGCCAATTCACCCCTCCACTTT.

This clone occurred once. The chain combines TRBV5-6 with TRBJ1-2; 8 bases line up with TRBD1. The CDR3 totals 14 residues. Unmatched junction bases numbered 7, after V lost 4 bases and J lost 5 bases. CDR1 and CDR2 (germline): SGHDT, YYEEEE. The CDR3 sequence is CASSGGQATYGYTF. The CDR3 DNA reads TGTGCCAGCAGCGGGGGACAGGCAACTTATGGCTACACCTTC. The complete variable domain, with remaining parts taken from reference TRBV5-6 and TRBJ1-2, reads DAGVTQSPTHLIKTRGQQVTLRCSPKSGHDTVSWYQQALGQGPQFIFQYYEEEERQRGNFPDRFSGHQFPNYSSELNVNALLLGDSALYLCASSGGQATYGYTFGSGTRLTVV.

This chain uses TRBV29-1 with TRBJ1-1; D is uncertain. There are 12 residues in the CDR3. Trimming cost V 5 bases and J 3 bases, with 10 bases left between them. Germline CDR1 is SQVTM and CDR2 is ANQGSEA. This CDR3 is CSVRMGDTEAFF. The CDR3 DNA reads as TGCAGCGTTCGAATGGGCGACACTGAAGCTTTCTTT.

The rearrangement uses TRBV5-1 and TRBJ2-7; the match to TRBD2 covers 14 bases. The CDR3 consists of 18 residues. Germline loops: CDR1 SGHRS, CDR2 YFSETQ. The V and J ends lost 4 bases and 5 bases, in that order; junction bases with no gene match: 14. CDR3 sequence (DNA): TGCGCCAGCAGCGCAGGGACTAGCGGGAGAATCTTATTCCACGAGCAGTACTTC. Translation gives CASSAGTSGRILFHEQYF.

This sequence joins TRBV11-3 and TRBJ2-3, with no clear D. Germline V CDR1 and CDR2: SGHNT, YENEEA. V lost 5 bases to trimming and J lost 4 bases, with 7 bases between them. The CDR3 has 12 residues. CDR3 protein: CASSQRADTQYF. The CDR3 DNA reads as TGTGCCAGCAGCCAAAGAGCAGATACGCAGTATTTT.

The chain carries TRBV11-3 and TRBJ2-3; no firm D call. Trimming left V 1 base short and J 6 bases short, with 2 bases between. This CDR3 is 11 amino acids long. The germline CDR1 and CDR2 sequences are SGHNT and YENEEA. CDR3 in amino acids: CASSLGDTQYF. Written as DNA, the CDR3 is TGTGCCAGCAGCTTAGGGGATACGCAGTATTTT.

The chain carries TRBV7-9 and TRBJ1-5, with a possible D match to TRBD1 (6 bases). CDR1 and CDR2 (germline): SEHNR, FQNEAQ (reference sequence). This CDR3 has 16 amino acids. Trimming removed 1 base from V and 4 bases from J, with 14 bases in between. The CDR3 DNA is TGTGCCAGCAGCTTAGGTCGGGGGGGGGCGAATCAGCCCCAGCATTTT. Protein sequence: CASSLGRGGANQPQHF.

This CDR3 reads CASSFRLAGNNEQFF. CDR3 in DNA: TGTGCCAGCAGCTTTCGCCTAGCGGGAAACAATGAGCAGTTCTTC. V usage is TRBV5-5 and J usage is TRBJ2-1; 9 bases fit TRBD2. Looked up from germline, CDR1 is SGHKS and CDR2 is YYEKEE (reference sequence). Trimming cost V 2 bases and J 5 bases; bases outside gene matches: 5. The CDR3 loop spans 15 amino acids. Looking up the rest from reference TRBV5-5 and TRBJ2-1 gives the full variable domain: DAGVTQSPTHLIKTRGQQVTLRCSPISGHKSVSWYQQVLGQGPQFIFQYYEKEERGRGNFPDRFSARQFPNYSSELNVNALLLGDSALYLCASSFRLAGNNEQFFGPGTRLTVL.

CDR3 in DNA: TGTGCCAGCAGTTTAGGTTCACTAGCTAACTATGGCTACACCTTC. This encodes CASSLGSLANYGYTF. This chain links TRBV28 with TRBJ1-2; D unresolved. This CDR3 is built from 15 residues. Germline loops: CDR1 MDHEN, CDR2 SYDVKM. The V end lost 2 bases, the J end lost 0 bases, and 10 bases lay between the germline ends.

The chain recombines TRBV7-2 with TRBJ1-6, with unresolved D. The CDR3 has 15 amino acids. CDR1 is SGHTA and CDR2 is FQGNSA in the germline V gene. Trimming stripped 0 bases from V and 7 bases from J, with 10 bases between. Here the CDR3 DNA reads TGTGCCAGCAGCTTAGCTGGGTTGGTCAATTCACCCCTCCACTTT. It encodes CASSLAGLVNSPLHF.

This clone has only a few counts. V gene TRBV4-1 combines with J gene TRBJ2-4, with unresolved D. In germline, CDR1 is MGHRA, CDR2 YSYEKL. V lost 1 base, J lost 5 bases, and 9 bases lay in between. The CDR3 extends over 14 amino acids. The CDR3 coding sequence is TGCGCCAGCAGCCAAGTGAACGGAGAAAACATTCAGTACTTC. It codes for CASSQVNGENIQYF.

The chain employs TRBV25-1 and TRBJ2-3; no reliable D call. Germline loops: CDR1 MGHDK, CDR2 SYGVNS. The CDR3 is made up of 12 amino acids. The V end was cut by 6 bases, the J end by 2 bases, with 6 bases between. The CDR3 sequence: CASRWDTDTQYF. CDR3 nucleotides: TGTGCCAGCAGATGGGACACAGATACGCAGTATTTT.

The rearrangement joins TRBV6-5 to TRBJ1-5; unclear D gene. The CDR3 is 15 residues long. Deletions cut 4 bases from V and 0 bases from J, with 10 bases between. The germline V gene has CDR1 MNHEY and CDR2 SVGAGI. The DNA of the CDR3 is TGTGCCAGCAGTTTTCGAGGGTATAGCAATCAGCCCCAGCATTTT. Residues: CASSFRGYSNQPQHF.

V gene TRBV30 combines with J gene TRBJ1-5, with unresolved D. The CDR3 runs to 13 residues. The V and J ends lost 3 bases and 6 bases respectively, with 12 bases between them. Germline CDR1 and CDR2: GTSNPN and SVGIG (reference sequence). CDR3 loop: CAWSIRGFQPQHF. The DNA for the CDR3 is TGTGCCTGGAGCATACGGGGTTTTCAGCCCCAGCATTTT.